This T cell receptor (beta chain) is from a study of T cells in Graves' hyperthyroidism and ophthalmopathy. In this sample, this clonotype turned up many times. RNA transcripts served as the template for amplifying TCR beta CDR3 regions. The HTBI primer set served for first-round RT-PCR of the TCR CDR3. TCRdb used MiXCR to reprocess the multiplex PCR reads, holding one entry per CDR3 protein. The repertoire consists of approximately 400,000 distinct CDR3 sequences, with about 15% occurring once and the leading ten covering around 19%. Trimming pared 4 bases from V and 5 bases from J, leaving 24 bases between. Germline V CDR1 and CDR2: SGHRS, YFSETQ. This CDR3 spans 17 amino acids.

V and J are TRBV5-1 and TRBJ1-1, with D unresolved. Sequencing was performed on blood. This clonotype was sampled from a woman younger than 45 with Graves' ophthalmopathy. The CDR3 here is CASSVDLPGMVVTEAFF. Here the CDR3 DNA reads TGCGCCAGCAGCGTGGACCTACCCGGGATGGTCGTGACTGAAGCTTTCTTT.